The 26 T cell receptor beta chains below all came from one sample that was sequenced in a study of shared T cell receptors in the human thymus. Data came from immunoSEQ multiplex PCR; TCRdb stores just in-frame clones and leaves some out. The sample lists roughly 710,000 clones; 80% to 90% were seen once. This same sample was also part of a study on human thymus T cells.

The material sequenced was thymocytes. The receptors come from a girl under three years old with a congenital heart defect.

The chain combines TRBV27 with TRBJ2-2; 7 bases fit TRBD2. This CDR3 comprises 15 residues. Germline V gene data show CDR1 as MNHEY and CDR2 as SMNVEV (reference sequence). V was clipped by 3 bases and J by 5 bases; unmatched bases: 6. In DNA, the CDR3 is TGTGCCAGCAGTTTGGGGGAGGGAGGTACCGGGGAGCTGTTTTTT. Residues: CASSLGEGGTGELFF.

The chain is built from TRBV27 and TRBJ1-4; D gene ambiguous. V lost 6 bases, J lost 8 bases, and 13 bases lay in between. The germline gives CDR1 MNHEY, CDR2 SMNVEV (reference sequence). The CDR3 spans 13 residues. In nucleotides, the CDR3 is TGTGCCAGCAGCCGAGAAAGAGGGGAAAAACTGTTTTTT. It translates to CASSRERGEKLFF.

V usage is TRBV27 and J usage is TRBJ1-2; D possibly corresponds to TRBD1 (6 bases). CDR1 is MNHEY, CDR2 SMNVEV, per germline (reference sequence). CDR3 size: 13 residues. V was trimmed by 5 bases and J by 6 bases, leaving 13 bases between them. Here the CDR3 DNA reads TGTGCCAGCAGTAGAACAGGGTCCGATGGCTACACCTTC. Translating it yields CASSRTGSDGYTF.

The gene calls are TRBV6-1 and TRBJ1-2, with 7 positions matching TRBD1. This CDR3 spans 12 amino acids. Losses at the gene ends were 10 bases for V and 4 bases for J; bases not matched to a gene: 6. Germline V gene data show CDR1 as MNHNS and CDR2 as SASEGT. The DNA for the CDR3 is TGTGCCACAAGGGGACAGACCTATGGCTACACCTTC. This gives the protein CATRGQTYGYTF.

The rearrangement joins TRBV29-1 to TRBJ2-7, with 8 bases aligning to TRBD1. V was clipped by 0 bases and J by 0 bases; unmatched bases: 10. CDR3 size: 17 residues. From germline, CDR1 is SQVTM and CDR2 ANQGSEA. The DNA of the CDR3 is TGCAGCGTTGAAGATCGGGCATGGACAGGGAGCTCCTACGAGCAGTACTTC. Translating it yields CSVEDRAWTGSSYEQYF.

The J gene is TRBJ2-4, the V gene TRBV5-1; 7 bases align to TRBD1. The germline V gene has CDR1 SGHRS and CDR2 YFSETQ. V lost 4 bases, J lost 7 bases, and 8 bases stayed unmatched. This CDR3 is built from 14 residues. Written as DNA, the CDR3 is TGCGCCAGCAGCACCGGACAGGCCCAGAACATTCAGTACTTC. Translated: CASSTGQAQNIQYF.

The chain joins TRBV4-3 to TRBJ2-1, with TRBD2 matching 8 bases. CDR1 is LGHNA and CDR2 is YSLEER in the germline V gene. The CDR3 is 16 residues long. The V segment lost 4 bases and the J segment 3 bases; nucleotides outside the gene matches: 8. CDR3 amino acids: CASSPFERGHYNEQFF. In DNA, the CDR3 is TGCGCCAGCAGCCCTTTTGAGCGGGGGCACTACAATGAGCAGTTCTTC.

This chain links TRBV9 with TRBJ2-3; 15 nucleotides line up with TRBD2. The CDR3 extends over 16 amino acids. From germline, CDR1 is SGDLS and CDR2 YYNGEE. V was pared by 3 bases and J by 6 bases, with 5 bases of the junction left unmatched. The CDR3 DNA reads TGTGCCAGCAGCGGCGGACTAGCGGGGGGGCCCGATACGCAGTATTTT. It translates to CASSGGLAGGPDTQYF.

The rearrangement links TRBV30 to TRBJ1-6; 9 bases are a match to TRBD1. V was clipped by 1 base and J by 8 bases; unmatched bases: 3. Germline V gives CDR1 GTSNPN, CDR2 SVGIG (reference sequence). This CDR3 spans 14 amino acids. CDR3 region: CAWSDRQGDSPLHF. CDR3 bases: TGTGCCTGGAGTGACCGACAGGGGGATTCACCCCTCCACTTT. Looking up the rest from reference TRBV30 and TRBJ1-6 gives the full variable domain: SQTIHQWPATLVQPVGSPLSLECTVEGTSNPNLYWYRQAAGRGLQLLFYSVGIGQISSEVPQNLSASRPQDRQFILSSKKLLLSDSGFYLCAWSDRQGDSPLHFGNGTRLTVT.

Worth noting for this clone: The germline gene is not matched at one end of the junction; a read error may be the cause. The chain uses TRBV7-3 and TRBJ2-5; 10 bases line up with TRBD2. There are 17 residues in the CDR3. Germline lookup yields CDR1 SGHTA and CDR2 FQGTGA. Written as DNA, the CDR3 is TGTGCCAGCAGCTCCCTTGGCTTTTACGGCCCTAGCGGGGGCCTACACTTC. Translation: CASSSLGFYGPSGGLHF.

The rearrangement links TRBV4-1 to TRBJ2-3; tentative D call: TRBD2 (5 bases). The ends were cut back, 6 bases at V and 4 bases at J, with 11 bases in the middle. Germline V lookup: CDR1 MGHRA, CDR2 YSYEKL. The CDR3 spans 13 residues. CDR3 DNA: TGCGCCAGCAGGCGCGCTAGCTCAGATACGCAGTATTTT. It specifies CASRRASSDTQYF.

The chain combines TRBV4-1 with TRBJ1-1; unclear D gene. Germline V gene data show CDR1 as MGHRA and CDR2 as YSYEKL. This CDR3 spans 14 amino acids. V dropped 1 base and J dropped 11 bases, with 17 bases sitting between them. The CDR3 DNA sequence: TGCGCCAGCAGCCAAGCGGGGAAACCAGCTCGGGCTTTCTTT. This translates into CASSQAGKPARAFF.

The V call is TRBV19, the J call TRBJ1-1; D not resolved. The CDR3 runs to 12 residues. V was cut by 5 bases and J by 1 base, with 5 bases left in between. Germline V gene lookup returns CDR1 LNHDA and CDR2 SQIVND (reference sequence). The CDR3 DNA follows: TGTGCCAGTAGTGCAGGGAACACTGAAGCTTTCTTT. This codes for CASSAGNTEAFF.

This chain connects TRBV15 to TRBJ1-6; 7 nucleotides line up with TRBD1. Germline CDR1 and CDR2: LNHNV and YYDKDF (reference sequence). The length of the CDR3 is 15 residues. V gave up 2 bases and J gave up 7 bases; unmatched junction bases: 5. CDR3: CATSRKDRANSPLHF. The CDR3 DNA sequence: TGTGCCACCAGCAGAAAAGACAGGGCCAATTCACCCCTCCACTTT.

The CDR3 loop reads CASSVARWTGVLYNEQFF. The CDR3 coding sequence is TGCGCCAGCAGCGTAGCACGGTGGACAGGGGTGCTCTACAATGAGCAGTTCTTC. This chain uses TRBV5-1 with TRBJ2-1; 9 bases fit TRBD1. The CDR3 length is 18 residues. Unmatched junction bases numbered 14, after V lost 4 bases and J lost 3 bases. The V gene's germline CDR1 is SGHRS and CDR2 YFSETQ.

The rearrangement uses TRBV4-1 and TRBJ1-2; TRBD1 might be the D (5 bases). There are 15 residues in the CDR3. Between the trimmed V and J ends, which lost 8 bases and 1 base, there was a span of 17 bases. The germline V gene has CDR1 MGHRA and CDR2 YSYEKL. This CDR3 is CASLGGMVDNYGYTF. Here the CDR3 DNA reads TGCGCCAGCCTGGGGGGGATGGTAGATAACTATGGCTACACCTTC.

This clone has just one count. The rearrangement links TRBV15 to TRBJ2-3; possibly TRBD2 for D (5 bases). CDR3 length: 18 amino acids. Germline V gene data show CDR1 as LNHNV and CDR2 as YYDKDF (reference sequence). Trimming removed 1 base at V and 0 bases at J, with 17 bases between. The CDR3 spells CATSRGLTRDPSTDTQYF. The DNA for the CDR3 is TGTGCCACCAGCAGAGGCTTGACGAGGGATCCTAGCACAGATACGCAGTATTTT.

The V and J genes are TRBV27 and TRBJ1-1, with 8 nucleotides matching TRBD1. Germline CDR1 reads MNHEY; CDR2 reads SMNVEV (reference sequence). CDR3 length: 16 amino acids. V lost 5 bases, J lost 0 bases, and 8 bases stayed unmatched. The CDR3 DNA follows: TGTGCCAGCAGTCCGACAGGGGCAAGCTTGAACACTGAAGCTTTCTTT. Translated: CASSPTGASLNTEAFF.

The chain combines TRBV28 with TRBJ1-2; the D gene is possibly TRBD1 (5 bases). V was cut by 6 bases and J by 1 base, with 15 bases left in between. The CDR3 covers 15 residues. The germline gives CDR1 MDHEN, CDR2 SYDVKM. In DNA form, the CDR3 reads TGTGCCAGCAGCTTACCGGCAGGGTTTAACTATGGCTACACCTTC. It translates to CASSLPAGFNYGYTF.

The V gene is TRBV4-3, the J gene TRBJ1-1, with 7 positions matching TRBD1. Germline-derived CDR1 and CDR2 are LGHNA and YSLEER. The V and J ends lost 0 bases and 4 bases, in that order; junction bases with no gene match: 11. The length of the CDR3 is 17 residues. The CDR3 DNA sequence: TGCGCCAGCAGCCAAGAACGAATCCTCCGGGACAGCACTGAAGCTTTCTTT. Its translation: CASSQERILRDSTEAFF.

This clone was observed once. Germline is not matched at one junction end, which may reflect a read error. The genes are TRBV11-2 and TRBJ1-2, with TRBD1 matching 9 bases. Germline V CDR1 and CDR2: SGHAT, FQNNGV. The CDR3 length is 13 residues. The CDR3 region has the DNA TGTGCCAGCAGCTTACCGGGACAGGGTATGATCCCATTC. Translation: CASSLPGQGMIPF.

The chain uses TRBV5-1 and TRBJ1-1; D remains unclear. Per germline, CDR1 SGHRS and CDR2 YFSETQ. This CDR3 has 13 residues. The V and J ends lost 8 bases and 3 bases respectively, with 14 bases between them. CDR3 bases: TGCGCCAGAACTAAGGCCCCTGACACTGAAGCTTTCTTT. It is translated as CARTKAPDTEAFF.

This chain connects TRBV19 to TRBJ1-4, with 7 positions matching TRBD1. Germline loops: CDR1 LNHDA, CDR2 SQIVND (reference sequence). With V trimmed by 6 bases and J by 8 bases, 6 bases remained unmatched. The CDR3 is 13 amino acids. DNA for the CDR3: TGTGCCAGTAGCCCTCGACAGGGCGAAAAACTGTTTTTT. The encoded protein is CASSPRQGEKLFF.

The chain uses TRBV5-1 and TRBJ2-5; TRBD2 matches at 8 bases. The junction had 15 bases not matched to a gene; V was cut back by 4 bases and J by 1 base. Germline V CDR1 and CDR2: SGHRS, YFSETQ. This CDR3 has 18 amino acids. Written as DNA, the CDR3 is TGCGCCAGCAGCCCCGGGACTAGAGGCAACCGGGGCCAAGAGACCCAGTACTTC. It codes for CASSPGTRGNRGQETQYF.

V gene TRBV6-6 combines with J gene TRBJ2-1, with TRBD1 as a possible D gene (6 bases). The CDR3 extends over 13 amino acids. Germline V CDR1 and CDR2: MNHNY, SVGAGI (reference sequence). V dropped 4 bases and J dropped 7 bases, with 11 bases sitting between them. The CDR3 here is CASSSGQGNEQFF. Here the CDR3 DNA reads TGTGCCAGCAGTTCTGGTCAGGGGAATGAGCAGTTCTTC.

The chain has TRBV6-5 and TRBJ1-5; D is possibly TRBD1 (5 bases). Germline lookup yields CDR1 MNHEY and CDR2 SVGAGI. The ends were cut back, 5 bases at V and 8 bases at J, with 16 bases in the middle. The CDR3 sequence is 14 residues long. CDR3 DNA sequence: TGTGCCAGCAGTCCTCACGGGGGGGTTGAGCCCCAGCATTTT. Its protein is CASSPHGGVEPQHF.